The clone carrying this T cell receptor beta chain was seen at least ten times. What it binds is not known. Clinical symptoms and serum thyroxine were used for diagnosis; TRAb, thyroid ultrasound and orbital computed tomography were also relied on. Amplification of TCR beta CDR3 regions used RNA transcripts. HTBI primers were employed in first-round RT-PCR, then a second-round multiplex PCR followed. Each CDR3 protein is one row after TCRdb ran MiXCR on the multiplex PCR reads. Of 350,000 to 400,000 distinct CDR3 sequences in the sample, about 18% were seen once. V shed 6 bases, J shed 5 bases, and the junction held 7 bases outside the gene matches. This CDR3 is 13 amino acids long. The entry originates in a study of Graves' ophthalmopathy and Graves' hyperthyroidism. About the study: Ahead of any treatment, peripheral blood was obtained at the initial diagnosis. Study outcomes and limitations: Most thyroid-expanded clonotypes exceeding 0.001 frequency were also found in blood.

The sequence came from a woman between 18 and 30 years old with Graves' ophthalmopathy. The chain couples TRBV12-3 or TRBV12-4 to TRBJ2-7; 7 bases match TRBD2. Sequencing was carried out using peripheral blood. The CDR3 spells CASRTGGIHEQYF. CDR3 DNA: TGTGCCAGCAGAACCGGGGGGATCCACGAGCAGTACTTC.